What follows are 30 T cell receptor beta chains derived from one specimen sequenced in a study of early T cells in non-severe SARS-CoV-2 infection. From the 5' RACE reads, TCRdb called clonotypes with MiXCR, one entry per CDR3 protein. The repertoire has 85,000 to 90,000 distinct CDR3 sequences, approximately 15% of them found once; the top ten carry roughly 0.6%. The sample consisted of whole blood. These receptors came from an adult who was a healthcare worker with PCR-confirmed SARS-CoV-2 infection or an uninfected control (not recorded which).

Concerning this clonotype: The junction departs from the called germline gene at one end, perhaps through a read error. The chain links TRBV7-6 to TRBJ2-1; D gene unclear. CDR1 and CDR2 (germline): SGHVS, FNYEAQ. The CDR3 covers 13 residues. The CDR3, as DNA: TGTGTCAGCAGCCAGAGACCCAACGATGAGCAGTTCTTC. It codes for CVSSQRPNDEQFF.

This sequence joins TRBV20-1 and TRBJ2-5; TRBD2 matches 9 bases. The CDR3 sequence is 14 residues long. CDR1 DFQATT and CDR2 SNEGSKA come from the germline V gene (reference sequence). V shed 5 bases, J shed 4 bases, and the junction held 8 bases outside the gene matches. The CDR3 DNA sequence: TGCAGTGCTCCTCCCGCGGGGGGGCGAGAGACCCAGTACTTC. Its protein is CSAPPAGGRETQYF.

This clonotype appeared a few times. This rearrangement joins TRBV7-9 to TRBJ2-1, with D unresolved. V lost 2 bases, J lost 0 bases, and 8 bases lay in between. CDR3 size: 15 residues. Germline-derived CDR1 and CDR2 are SEHNR and FQNEAQ (reference sequence). The CDR3 DNA reads as TGTGCCAGCAGCTTAAAAGGGAACTCCTACAATGAGCAGTTCTTC. This translates into CASSLKGNSYNEQFF.

On this clonotype: Mismatch with germline at one junction end may stem from a read error. CDR3 sequence reads: CASNLHSAETQYF. The CDR3 DNA reads TGTGCCAGCAACTTACACTCTGCGGAGACCCAGTACTTC. This chain uses TRBV7-2 with TRBJ2-5, with unresolved D. This CDR3 has 13 residues. Germline values: CDR1 SGHTA, CDR2 FQGNSA.

This clonotype was seen more than once but under ten times. This chain links TRBV28 with TRBJ2-2; D gene uncertain. V shed 5 bases and J shed 1 base, with 2 bases lying between them. This CDR3 spans 12 amino acids. Per the germline V gene, CDR1 is MDHEN and CDR2 is SYDVKM. CDR3 nucleotides: TGTGCCAGCAGTCAGAACACCGGGGAGCTGTTTTTT. It encodes CASSQNTGELFF. Looking up the rest from reference TRBV28 and TRBJ2-2 gives the full variable domain: DVKVTQSSRYLVKRTGEKVFLECVQDMDHENMFWYRQDPGLGLRLIYFSYDVKMKEKGDIPEGYSVSREKKERFSLILESASTNQTSMYLCASSQNTGELFFGEGSRLTVL.

The chain carries TRBV2 and TRBJ1-2; D unresolved. Germline-derived CDR1 and CDR2 are SNHLY and FYNNEI. Trimming removed 1 base at V and 1 base at J, with 7 bases between. CDR3 length: 14 amino acids. DNA of the CDR3: TGTGCCAGCAGTGAAGAGGTTTTTAACTATGGCTACACCTTC. Translating gives CASSEEVFNYGYTF.

This clonotype was counted only a few times. The chain recombines TRBV20-1 with TRBJ2-1; TRBD2 aligns across 15 bases. This CDR3 has 17 residues. The ends lost 5 bases at V and 2 bases at J; junction bases unmatched: 7. Germline assignment: CDR1 DFQATT and CDR2 SNEGSKA (reference sequence). CDR3 sequence reads: CSAQGLAGGAPYNEQFF. CDR3 nucleotide sequence: TGCAGTGCTCAGGGACTAGCGGGGGGTGCGCCCTACAATGAGCAGTTCTTC.

The CDR3 reads CASSHMDRGDYGYTF. The CDR3, as DNA: TGCGCCAGCAGCCACATGGACAGAGGGGACTATGGCTACACCTTC. V usage is TRBV4-1 and J usage is TRBJ1-2, with D perhaps TRBD1 (6 bases). CDR3 size: 15 residues. V lost 3 bases and J lost 3, with 14 bases in between. CDR1 and CDR2 from the germline V gene are MGHRA and YSYEKL.

The chain is built from TRBV29-1 and TRBJ1-4; D is perhaps TRBD1 (5 bases). The CDR3 is 14 amino acids. Trimming cost V 4 bases and J 7 bases, with 16 bases left between them. Germline CDR1 is SQVTM and CDR2 is ANQGSEA. The CDR3 sequence is CSVANFEGSEKLFF. CDR3 DNA sequence: TGCAGCGTTGCCAACTTCGAGGGGAGTGAAAAACTGTTTTTT.

This clonotype was observed a handful of times. J is TRBJ2-2 and V is TRBV5-1, with D possibly matching TRBD2 (6 bases). Germline CDR1 SGHRS, CDR2 YFSETQ. The CDR3 totals 14 residues. Trimming removed 5 bases at V and 3 bases at J, with 11 bases between. This CDR3 reads CASRKPGDTGELFF. In DNA, the CDR3 is TGCGCCAGCAGGAAGCCGGGGGACACCGGGGAGCTGTTTTTT.

This clonotype was detected a few times. This sequence joins TRBV12-3 or TRBV12-4 and TRBJ2-1, with 11 bases matching TRBD2. V shed 5 bases, J shed 3 bases, and the junction held 3 bases outside the gene matches. The CDR3 has 15 residues. The CDR3 DNA follows: TGTGCCAGCAGTCCGCTAGCGGGGGGCTACAATGAGCAGTTCTTC. Residues: CASSPLAGGYNEQFF.

This clonotype was detected only a few times. This rearrangement joins TRBV5-1 to TRBJ2-7; D not certain. The V end lost 4 bases, the J end lost 3 bases, and 11 bases lay between the germline ends. CDR1 SGHRS and CDR2 YFSETQ come from the germline V gene. The CDR3 runs to 13 residues. The CDR3 region is CASSAAQNYEQYV. In DNA, the CDR3 is TGCGCCAGCAGCGCAGCACAGAACTACGAGCAGTACGTC.

This clonotype was observed a few times. V and J are TRBV3-1 and TRBJ2-4; D is uncertain. V was cut by 0 bases and J by 8 bases, with 14 bases left in between. This CDR3 is built from 15 residues. The germline gives CDR1 LGHDT, CDR2 YNNKEL (reference sequence). CDR3 DNA sequence: TGTGCCAGCAGCCAAGAGGCTATAAGTGGGGACATTCAGTACTTC. It translates to CASSQEAISGDIQYF.

This clonotype showed up just a few times. The J gene is TRBJ2-3, the V gene TRBV25-1, with TRBD2 as a possible D gene (5 bases). CDR1 and CDR2 (germline): MGHDK, SYGVNS. V was clipped by 0 bases and J by 6 bases, with 10 bases between them. This CDR3 contains 14 residues. The CDR3 here is CASSEYSASDTQYF. CDR3 DNA sequence: TGTGCCAGCAGTGAATATAGCGCGTCTGATACGCAGTATTTT. Looking up the rest from reference TRBV25-1 and TRBJ2-3 gives the full variable domain: EADIYQTPRYLVIGTGKKITLECSQTMGHDKMYWYQQDPGMELHLIHYSYGVNSTEKGDLSSESTVSRIRTEHFPLTLESARPSHTSQYLCASSEYSASDTQYFGPGTRLTVL.

This clonotype was detected a few times. This chain uses TRBV20-1 with TRBJ1-3; D is unresolved. CDR1 and CDR2 from the germline V gene are DFQATT and SNEGSKA (reference sequence). This CDR3 region has 15 residues. Trimming removed 3 bases at V and 2 bases at J, with 14 bases between. For the CDR3, the DNA is TGCAGTGCTAGGCCAGGCCGGGCCGCTGGAAACACCATATATTTT. As protein: CSARPGRAAGNTIYF.

This clonotype was found once. A read error is possible here, since a much larger clone lies one base away. CDR3 residues: CASSRQGNKKLFF. The CDR3, as DNA: TGTGCCAGCAGCCGACAGGGCAATAAAAAACTGTTTTTT. The V and J genes are TRBV5-5 and TRBJ1-4, with TRBD1 identical over 7 bases. The CDR3 contains 13 residues. The V and J ends lost 4 bases and 9 bases, in that order; junction bases with no gene match: 6. Germline V gene lookup returns CDR1 SGHKS and CDR2 YYEKEE (reference sequence).

Ten or more counts support this clonotype. The chain recombines TRBV28 with TRBJ2-1; 8 bases fit TRBD1. Germline CDR1 is MDHEN and CDR2 is SYDVKM. With 6 bases clipped from V and 5 bases from J, the junction kept 12 bases outside the gene matches. This CDR3 comprises 16 residues. The CDR3, as DNA: TGTGCCAGCAGCCCCCTCGGGCAGGGGGCCCACAATGAGCAGTTCTTC. Amino acids: CASSPLGQGAHNEQFF.

This clonotype was counted at least ten times. J is TRBJ2-7 and V is TRBV11-1; D might be TRBD2 (6 bases). The CDR3 contains 12 residues. CDR1 is SGHAT, CDR2 FQDESV, per germline (reference sequence). Trimming pared 5 bases from V and 4 bases from J, leaving 9 bases between. The CDR3 region is CASSPGGYEQYV. The CDR3 DNA sequence: TGTGCCAGCAGCCCAGGAGGGTACGAGCAGTACGTC.

This clonotype was seen repeatedly, ten times or more. This rearrangement joins TRBV2 to TRBJ2-5; D is perhaps TRBD1 or TRBD2 (5 bases each). Trimming left V 7 bases short and J 2 bases short, with 14 bases between. CDR1 is SNHLY and CDR2 is FYNNEI in the germline V gene. The CDR3 spans 14 residues. The CDR3 DNA reads TGTGCCAGCATCTCTCGGGGACCACAAGAGACCCAGTACTTC. This codes for CASISRGPQETQYF.

This clonotype was found a few times. The chain combines TRBV6-1 with TRBJ2-7, with 8 bases lining up with TRBD1. The V and J ends lost 3 bases and 0 bases, in that order; junction bases with no gene match: 16. CDR1 and CDR2 (germline): MNHNS, SASEGT. This CDR3 region has 19 residues. The CDR3, as DNA: TGTGCCAGCAGTGACCCCCGCCCCCAGGGACAGGTATCCTCCTACGAGCAGTACGTC. This sequence encodes CASSDPRPQGQVSSYEQYV.

This clonotype was counted between two and nine times. CDR3 sequence: CASSTTGPLYGYTF. CDR3 sequence (DNA): TGTGCCAGCAGCACGACAGGGCCCCTCTATGGCTACACCTTC. The chain couples TRBV12-3 or TRBV12-4 to TRBJ1-2; 7 bases map to TRBD1. This CDR3 is built from 14 residues. The trim removed 6 bases at V and 4 bases at J, leaving 8 bases unmatched.

This clonotype has just a few counts. V is TRBV5-1 and J is TRBJ2-5; tentatively, D is TRBD2 (6 bases). The CDR3 spans 16 residues. Germline V gene data show CDR1 as SGHRS and CDR2 as YFSETQ. The V end was cut by 4 bases, the J end by 4 bases, with 20 bases between. CDR3 DNA sequence: TGCGCCAGCAGCCTGAGCGGGCCAACCGGGGCAGAGACCCAGTACTTC. Translation gives CASSLSGPTGAETQYF.

This chain uses TRBV7-2 with TRBJ1-4; TRBD1 aligns across 7 bases. The CDR3 runs to 15 residues. Germline V lookup: CDR1 SGHTA, CDR2 FQGNSA. Trimming removed 5 bases from V and 8 bases from J; junction bases left unmatched: 11. The DNA of the CDR3 is TGTGCCAGCAGCCCCCGACAGGGAGGCGGGGAAAAACTGTTTTTT. Its translation: CASSPRQGGGEKLFF.

This sequence joins TRBV10-3 and TRBJ2-1; D is unclear. The CDR3 is 15 residues long. Germline V CDR1 and CDR2: ENHRY, SYGVKD. V gave up 0 bases and J gave up 6 bases, with 12 bases separating them. The CDR3 nucleotides are TGTGCCATCAGTGAGTCGACTTATCCGGGCAATGAGCAGTTCTTC. It specifies CAISESTYPGNEQFF.

The chain recombines TRBV18 with TRBJ2-2, with 8 bases matching TRBD1. Germline CDR1 is KGHSH and CDR2 is LQKENI. This CDR3 has 15 residues. J was trimmed by 4 bases and V by 6 bases; bases with no gene match: 7. The CDR3 DNA reads TGTGCCAGCTCGCCAGGGGGCCCGAGCACCGGGGAGCTGTTTTTT. It is translated as CASSPGGPSTGELFF.

This clonotype was seen many times. This chain links TRBV29-1 with TRBJ1-1, with TRBD1 matching over 9 bases. J was trimmed by 5 bases and V by 6 bases; bases with no gene match: 13. The CDR3 is made up of 15 amino acids. Germline CDR1 SQVTM, CDR2 ANQGSEA. The CDR3 sequence is CSVVRDRALRTEAFF. For the CDR3, the DNA is TGCAGCGTGGTCCGGGACAGGGCCCTCAGGACTGAAGCTTTCTTT.

This clonotype was counted a few times. V and J are TRBV3-1 and TRBJ1-2, with a possible D match to TRBD1 (6 bases). The V and J ends lost 1 base and 2 bases respectively, with 23 bases between them. Germline lookup yields CDR1 LGHDT and CDR2 YNNKEL (reference sequence). The CDR3 runs to 19 residues. CDR3 sequence: CASSQGPNKGTGTNYGYTF. In nucleotides, the CDR3 is TGTGCCAGCAGCCAAGGACCTAATAAGGGAACCGGGACAAACTATGGCTACACCTTC.

This clonotype was counted between two and nine times. This chain links TRBV3-1 with TRBJ1-3; 8 positions match TRBD1. This CDR3 contains 17 residues. From germline, CDR1 is LGHDT and CDR2 YNNKEL (reference sequence). V was pared by 3 bases and J by 2 bases, with 9 bases of the junction left unmatched. The CDR3: CASSQISGTGAGNTIYF. The CDR3 DNA reads TGTGCCAGCAGCCAGATAAGTGGGACAGGTGCTGGAAACACCATATATTTT.

This clonotype was observed a few times. J is TRBJ1-1 and V is TRBV20-1, with D tentatively TRBD1 (6 bases). V was pared by 0 bases and J by 1 base, with 9 bases between. Germline CDR1 is DFQATT and CDR2 is SNEGSKA (reference sequence). This CDR3 contains 14 residues. The DNA for the CDR3 is TGCAGTGCTAGAGATGGGGGGCAGAACACTGAAGCTTTCTTT. Translated, it gives CSARDGGQNTEAFF.

This clonotype showed up many times. V usage is TRBV7-6 and J usage is TRBJ2-2; D is ambiguous. The CDR3 length is 15 residues. CDR1 SGHVS and CDR2 FNYEAQ come from the germline V gene. Trimming removed 2 bases at V and 3 bases at J, with 10 bases between. CDR3 sequence (DNA): TGTGCCAGCAGCTTAAGGCAGGCCCACACCGGGGAGCTGTTTTTT. This translates into CASSLRQAHTGELFF.